The 25 T cell receptor beta chains below come from one sample, sequenced in a study of shared clonotypes between healthy human individuals. TCRdb keeps only in-frame clones here, not all; method: immunoSEQ multiplex PCR. The sample lists about 230,000 clones, 65% seen once, with over 8.5% in the top ten. Material: memory CD4+ T cells sorted from blood. Documented subset: CD45RA-negative fraction. These receptors all stem from a young man in good health.

This chain uses TRBV5-1 with TRBJ2-3; no firm D call. Germline V lookup: CDR1 SGHRS, CDR2 YFSETQ. The CDR3 contains 15 residues. Trimming left V 3 bases short and J 2 bases short, with 13 bases between. CDR3 coding DNA: TGCGCCAGCAGCTGGTCCGGTCGGCCCACAGATACGCAGTATTTT. This sequence encodes CASSWSGRPTDTQYF.

V usage is TRBV5-1 and J usage is TRBJ2-3, with 7 bases fitting TRBD2. Germline trimming cut 2 bases from V and 0 bases from J; bases unmatched to any gene: 3. Germline values: CDR1 SGHRS, CDR2 YFSETQ. This CDR3 spans 15 amino acids. CDR3 protein: CASSLISGSTDTQYF. As DNA, the CDR3 is TGCGCCAGCAGCTTAATTAGCGGGAGCACAGATACGCAGTATTTT. Combining the CDR3 with reference TRBV5-1 and TRBJ2-3 gives the whole variable domain KAGVTQTPRYLIKTRGQQVTLSCSPISGHRSVSWYQQTPGQGLQFLFEYFSETQRNKGNFPGRFSGRQFSNSRSEMNVSTLELGDSALYLCASSLISGSTDTQYFGPGTRLTVL.

The gene calls are TRBV18 and TRBJ2-2; no firm D call. CDR1 KGHSH and CDR2 LQKENI come from the germline V gene. This CDR3 is built from 12 residues. The V end lost 4 bases, the J end lost 7 bases, and 7 bases lay between the germline ends. The CDR3, as DNA: TGTGCCAGCTCACTAGAACACGGGGAGCTGTTTTTT. It encodes CASSLEHGELFF.

In nucleotides, the CDR3 is TGTGCCAGCGGGGGGACTAGCTCGAGGTACAATGAGCAGTTCTTC. This encodes CASGGTSSRYNEQFF. The chain links TRBV28 to TRBJ2-1, with 9 bases lining up with TRBD2. The CDR3 covers 15 residues. Trimming removed 8 bases from V and 4 bases from J; junction bases left unmatched: 9. Germline V gene sequence: CDR1 MDHEN, CDR2 SYDVKM.

This chain connects TRBV7-9 to TRBJ1-4; D is perhaps TRBD1 (5 bases). Trimming took 4 bases from V and 8 from J, leaving 17 bases between them. The CDR3 runs to 15 residues. Looked up from germline, CDR1 is SEHNR and CDR2 is FQNEAQ (reference sequence). CDR3 coding DNA: TGTGCCAGCAGCTCCCGAGGGGCAGTACAAGAAAAACTGTTTTTT. It encodes CASSSRGAVQEKLFF.

The V call is TRBV9, the J call TRBJ1-1; 11 bases are a match to TRBD1. Germline values: CDR1 SGDLS, CDR2 YYNGEE. J lost 4 bases, V lost 2 bases, and 4 bases had no gene match. The CDR3 is made up of 15 amino acids. The CDR3 nucleotides are TGTGCCAGCAGCGTTCGGACAGGGGGCGTCACTGAAGCTTTCTTT. This gives the protein CASSVRTGGVTEAFF.

This sequence joins TRBV12-5 and TRBJ1-1; 8 nucleotides match TRBD1. CDR1 is LGHNT and CDR2 is FRNRAP in the germline V gene. The junction had 11 bases not matched to a gene; V was cut back by 6 bases and J by 11 bases. The CDR3 spans 13 residues. The CDR3 DNA reads TGTGCTAGTGGCGGACAGGGAACGGTTGGGGCTTTCTTT. It codes for CASGGQGTVGAFF.

This clone showed up just once. The rearrangement joins TRBV19 to TRBJ1-5; D call uncertain. There are 13 residues in the CDR3. Trimming took 5 bases from V and 3 from J, leaving 8 bases between them. Germline V gives CDR1 LNHDA, CDR2 SQIVND (reference sequence). Here the CDR3 reads CASSFRSNQPQHF. The CDR3 DNA sequence: TGTGCCAGTAGTTTCAGGTCCAATCAGCCCCAGCATTTT.

The V call is TRBV28, the J call TRBJ1-2; 9 nucleotides align to TRBD1. The V gene end was trimmed by 6 bases and the J gene end by 1 base; junction bases not matched to a gene: 6. The length of the CDR3 is 15 residues. Germline lookup yields CDR1 MDHEN and CDR2 SYDVKM. The CDR3 nucleotides read TGTGCCAGCAGCTTGACAGGGGGTCATAACTATGGCTACACCTTC. Translated: CASSLTGGHNYGYTF.

A few counts support this clone. This chain joins TRBV27 and TRBJ2-2, with D uncertain. The CDR3 is made up of 17 amino acids. Germline values: CDR1 MNHEY, CDR2 SMNVEV (reference sequence). V dropped 0 bases and J dropped 0 bases, with 11 bases sitting between them. CDR3 sequence (DNA): TGTGCCAGCAGTTTATCCCCCCGGACGGCGAACACCGGGGAGCTGTTTTTT. It specifies CASSLSPRTANTGELFF.

This clone appeared many times. The V call is TRBV2, the J call TRBJ1-5, with D maybe TRBD1 (5 bases). The CDR3 sequence is 15 residues long. Deletions cut 4 bases from V and 5 bases from J, with 15 bases between. From germline, CDR1 is SNHLY and CDR2 FYNNEI. CDR3 loop: CASSASGGGYQPQHF. The CDR3 nucleotides are TGTGCCAGCAGTGCATCGGGGGGAGGGTATCAGCCCCAGCATTTT.

This rearrangement joins TRBV19 to TRBJ1-5, with D possibly TRBD1 on 5 matching bases. CDR3 length: 14 amino acids. CDR1 and CDR2 from the germline V gene are LNHDA and SQIVND (reference sequence). The V end was cut by 6 bases, the J end by 6 bases, with 15 bases between. This CDR3 reads CASSTGEQVQPQHF. In nucleotides, the CDR3 is TGTGCCAGTAGCACAGGAGAACAAGTTCAGCCCCAGCATTTT.

J is TRBJ2-3 and V is TRBV9; D not certain. Deletions cut 0 bases from V and 2 bases from J, with 10 bases between. The CDR3 runs to 15 residues. Germline V gives CDR1 SGDLS, CDR2 YYNGEE. The CDR3: CASSVVADNTDTQYF. The CDR3 DNA reads as TGTGCCAGCAGCGTAGTGGCAGATAACACAGATACGCAGTATTTT.

J is TRBJ2-7 and V is TRBV10-3; TRBD1 might be the D (6 bases). The germline gives CDR1 ENHRY, CDR2 SYGVKD. V was cut by 0 bases and J by 3 bases, with 12 bases left in between. This CDR3 is built from 15 residues. The CDR3 DNA sequence: TGTGCCATCAGTGAGTCCGGGACATCGCTCTACGAGCAGTACTTC. This gives the protein CAISESGTSLYEQYF.

The gene calls are TRBV2 and TRBJ2-1, with D unresolved. The CDR3 runs 11 residues. Germline V gene sequence: CDR1 SNHLY, CDR2 FYNNEI. Trimming cost V 8 bases and J 7 bases, with 9 bases left between them. The CDR3 region is CASYGWNEQFF. In nucleotides, the CDR3 is TGTGCCAGCTACGGTTGGAATGAGCAGTTCTTC.

The chain employs TRBV30 and TRBJ2-1, with 7 bases identical to TRBD2. The CDR3 sequence is 13 residues long. With 0 bases clipped from V and 10 bases from J, the junction kept 6 bases outside the gene matches. From germline, CDR1 is GTSNPN and CDR2 SVGIG (reference sequence). CDR3 sequence (DNA): TGTGCCTGGAGTGTACGGGGGGTAGGGGAGCAGTTCTTC. As protein: CAWSVRGVGEQFF.

V gene TRBV28 combines with J gene TRBJ2-5, with a tentative D call TRBD1 (7 bases). The germline V gene encodes CDR1 MDHEN and CDR2 SYDVKM. Deletions cut 8 bases from V and 10 bases from J, with 14 bases between. This CDR3 has 11 amino acids. The CDR3 DNA is TGTGCCAGCCTCAGGGGGGCAATCCAGTACTTC. Its translation: CASLRGAIQYF.

This chain links TRBV5-4 with TRBJ2-1, with no clear D. Germline CDR1 reads SGHNT; CDR2 reads YYREEE (reference sequence). The CDR3 has 16 residues. V was pared by 0 bases and J by 0 bases, with 10 bases between. DNA for the CDR3: TGTGCCAGCAGCTTGGACAGCCGGAGCTCCTACAATGAGCAGTTCTTC. It translates to CASSLDSRSSYNEQFF.

The chain uses TRBV11-2 and TRBJ1-1; tentatively, D is TRBD1 (6 bases). V was shortened by 8 bases and J by 0 bases, with 13 bases between the two germline ends. Germline V gene data show CDR1 as SGHAT and CDR2 as FQNNGV. The CDR3 covers 14 residues. For the CDR3, the DNA is TGTGCCAGCGCCCCGGGACAAGTGAACACTGAAGCTTTCTTT. It codes for CASAPGQVNTEAFF.

This chain links TRBV7-9 with TRBJ1-2; D possibly corresponds to TRBD1 (5 bases). The CDR3 covers 13 residues. Deletions cut 1 base from V and 9 bases from J, with 12 bases between. From germline, CDR1 is SEHNR and CDR2 FQNEAQ (reference sequence). The CDR3 DNA sequence: TGTGCCAGCAGCTTAGATGGGTTGGGACGCTACACCTTC. Its translation: CASSLDGLGRYTF. Complete variable domain (other parts from reference TRBV7-9 and TRBJ1-2): DTGVSQNPRHKITKRGQNVTFRCDPISEHNRLYWYRQTLGQGPEFLTYFQNEAQLEKSRLLSDRFSAERPKGSFSTLEIQRTEQGDSAMYLCASSLDGLGRYTFGSGTRLTVV.

The chain combines TRBV7-2 with TRBJ2-3, with D tentatively TRBD1 (6 bases). The germline CDR1 and CDR2 sequences are SGHTA and FQGNSA. The V gene lost 5 bases and the J gene lost 8 bases, with 11 bases spanning the gap. CDR3 length: 12 residues. The CDR3 here is CASSIQGSTQYF. In nucleotides, the CDR3 is TGTGCCAGCAGCATACAGGGATCTACGCAGTATTTT. Looking up the rest from reference TRBV7-2 and TRBJ2-3 gives the full variable domain: GAGVSQSPSNKVTEKGKDVELRCDPISGHTALYWYRQSLGQGLEFLIYFQGNSAPDKSGLPSDRFSAERTGGSVSTLTIQRTQQEDSAVYLCASSIQGSTQYFGPGTRLTVL.

In the case of this clone: Distinct nucleotide sequences in the sample also encode this CDR3. The chain is built from TRBV18 and TRBJ1-1; perhaps TRBD1 as D (5 bases). The CDR3 sequence is 13 residues long. Germline CDR1 KGHSH, CDR2 LQKENI. The V and J ends lost 5 bases and 2 bases respectively, with 9 bases between them. The CDR3 protein is CASSRDVNTEAFF. The CDR3 nucleotides read TGTGCCAGCTCAAGGGACGTAAACACTGAAGCTTTCTTT.

The V and J genes are TRBV28 and TRBJ2-3; 12 nucleotides align to TRBD1. J lost 4 bases, V lost 3 bases, and 8 bases had no gene match. CDR3 size: 17 residues. Germline CDR1 reads MDHEN; CDR2 reads SYDVKM. The CDR3 DNA follows: TGTGCCAGCAGTTTCCCCCGGGACAGGGGGCTTGCAGATACGCAGTATTTT. Residues: CASSFPRDRGLADTQYF.

V usage is TRBV14 and J usage is TRBJ1-1, with no clear D. Germline V gives CDR1 SGHDN, CDR2 FVKESK. The CDR3 covers 13 residues. Between the trimmed V and J ends, which lost 5 bases and 2 bases, there was a span of 9 bases. This CDR3 reads CASSFTENTEAFF. For the CDR3, the DNA is TGTGCCAGCAGCTTTACGGAAAACACTGAAGCTTTCTTT. Using reference TRBV14 and TRBJ1-1 for the parts outside the CDR3, the full variable domain is EAGVTQFPSHSVIEKGQTVTLRCDPISGHDNLYWYRRVMGKEIKFLLHFVKESKQDESGMPNNRFLAERTGGTYSTLKVQPAELEDSGVYFCASSFTENTEAFFGQGTRLTVV.

This rearrangement joins TRBV11-2 to TRBJ2-7; TRBD1 agrees at 9 bases. Germline CDR1 is SGHAT and CDR2 is FQNNGV. V dropped 2 bases and J dropped 3; count of bases not matched to a gene: 11. The CDR3 consists of 17 residues. The DNA for the CDR3 is TGTGCCAGCAGCTTACGACAGGGGGTCCTCGCGGGCTACGAGCAGTACTTC. This encodes CASSLRQGVLAGYEQYF.